The clone carrying this TCR beta chain showed up just a few times. Its antigen is not known. The sample is drawn from a study of beta chain features in type 1 diabetes. The study's findings and limits: Among type 1 diabetes patients, VDJ junctions had fewer insertions and more deletions.

Expressed TCRB transcripts were sequenced after all isolated RNA was converted to cDNA. Regulatory, naive and central memory T cell samples averaged approximately 3.5 million reads. Some clones are missing from TCRdb's copy, which holds only in-frame ones; the method was immunoSEQ multiplex PCR. Here the sample spans 300,000 to 350,000 clones, 8% being singletons. The material sequenced was central memory CD4+ T cells from blood. This TCR came from a woman aged 18-30 years in good health.

CDR3 residues: CASSPVVWTGSTDTQYF. The CDR3 DNA follows: TGCGCCAGCAGCCCGGTGGTATGGACAGGGAGCACAGATACGCAGTATTTT. This chain connects TRBV5-1 to TRBJ2-3, with 8 bases matching TRBD1. The ends lost 4 bases at V and 0 bases at J; junction bases unmatched: 10. The germline V gene encodes CDR1 SGHRS and CDR2 YFSETQ. CDR3 length: 17 residues.